This TCR beta chain came from a study of neurological immune-mediated disorders. TCRdb used MiXCR to reprocess the 5' RACE reads, holding one entry per CDR3 protein. The data show roughly 50,000 distinct CDR3 sequences, 3.5% to 5% seen once. This CDR3 region has 14 residues. Unmatched junction bases numbered 3, after V lost 0 bases and J lost 5 bases. Germline CDR1 reads DFQATT; CDR2 reads SNEGSKA (reference sequence). The source is a woman in her sixties or seventies with multiple sclerosis. The V and J genes are TRBV20-1 and TRBJ2-3, with 9 nucleotides matching TRBD2. Sequenced input: PBMCs. CDR3 nucleotides: TGCAGTGCTAGAGATAGCGGGGGAGGAGATACGCAGTATTTT. This gives the protein CSARDSGGGDTQYF.